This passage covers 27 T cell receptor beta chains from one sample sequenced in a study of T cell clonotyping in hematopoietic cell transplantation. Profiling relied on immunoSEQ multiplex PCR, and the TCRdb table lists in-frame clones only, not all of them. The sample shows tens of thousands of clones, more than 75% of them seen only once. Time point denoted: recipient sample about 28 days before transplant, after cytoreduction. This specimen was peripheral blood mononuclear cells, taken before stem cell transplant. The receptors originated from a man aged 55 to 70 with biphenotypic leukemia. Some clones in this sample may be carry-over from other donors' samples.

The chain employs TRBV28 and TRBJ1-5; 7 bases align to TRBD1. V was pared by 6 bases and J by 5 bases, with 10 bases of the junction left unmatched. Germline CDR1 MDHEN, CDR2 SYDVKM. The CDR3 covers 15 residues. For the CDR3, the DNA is TGTGCCAGCAGACCAGGGGGGGGCGGGTATCAGCCCCAGCATTTT. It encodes CASRPGGGGYQPQHF.

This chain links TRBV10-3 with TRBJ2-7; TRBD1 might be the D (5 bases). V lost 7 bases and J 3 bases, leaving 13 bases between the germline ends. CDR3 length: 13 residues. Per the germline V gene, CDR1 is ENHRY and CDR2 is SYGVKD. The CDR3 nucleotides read TGTGCCATCATGAAAGGGGCTCTCTACGAGCAGTACTTC. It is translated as CAIMKGALYEQYF.

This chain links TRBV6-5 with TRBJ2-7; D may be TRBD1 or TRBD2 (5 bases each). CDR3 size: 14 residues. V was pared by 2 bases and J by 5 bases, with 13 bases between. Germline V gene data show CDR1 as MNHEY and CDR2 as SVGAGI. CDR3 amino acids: CASSYRRESNEQYF. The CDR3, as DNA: TGTGCCAGCAGTTACCGCAGGGAGTCTAACGAGCAGTACTTC.

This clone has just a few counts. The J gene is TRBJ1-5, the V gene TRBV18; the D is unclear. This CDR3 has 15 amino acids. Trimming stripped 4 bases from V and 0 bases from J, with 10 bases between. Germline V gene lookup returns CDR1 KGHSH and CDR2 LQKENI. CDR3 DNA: TGTGCCAGCTCACTGGTACCTACTAGCAATCAGCCCCAGCATTTT. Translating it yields CASSLVPTSNQPQHF.

The CDR3 is CASSPSGAGKETQYF. The CDR3 nucleotides read TGTGCCAGCAGTCCCTCGGGAGCTGGTAAAGAGACCCAGTACTTC. The V call is TRBV28, the J call TRBJ2-5, with D possibly matching TRBD2 (6 bases). The CDR3 runs 15 residues. Germline V gene data show CDR1 as MDHEN and CDR2 as SYDVKM. Trimming left V 5 bases short and J 3 bases short, with 16 bases between.

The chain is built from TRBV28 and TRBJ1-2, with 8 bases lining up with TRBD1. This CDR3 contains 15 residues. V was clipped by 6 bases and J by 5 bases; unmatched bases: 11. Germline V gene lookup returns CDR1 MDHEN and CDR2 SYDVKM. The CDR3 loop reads CASRRSPGQAYGYTF. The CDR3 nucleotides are TGTGCCAGCAGAAGATCTCCGGGACAGGCTTATGGCTACACCTTC.

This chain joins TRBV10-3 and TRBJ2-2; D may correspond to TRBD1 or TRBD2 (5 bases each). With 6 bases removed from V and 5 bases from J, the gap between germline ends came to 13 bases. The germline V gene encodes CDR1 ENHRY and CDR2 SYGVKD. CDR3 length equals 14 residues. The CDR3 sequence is CAIRGDEGTGELFF. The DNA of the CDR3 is TGTGCCATCAGGGGGGATGAGGGAACCGGGGAGCTGTTTTTT.

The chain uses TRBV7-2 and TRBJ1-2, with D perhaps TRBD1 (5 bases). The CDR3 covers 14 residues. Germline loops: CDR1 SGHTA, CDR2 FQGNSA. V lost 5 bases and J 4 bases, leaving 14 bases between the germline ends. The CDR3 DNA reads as TGTGCCAGCAGCCCTTCGGGGCGGATCTATGGCTACACCTTC. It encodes CASSPSGRIYGYTF.

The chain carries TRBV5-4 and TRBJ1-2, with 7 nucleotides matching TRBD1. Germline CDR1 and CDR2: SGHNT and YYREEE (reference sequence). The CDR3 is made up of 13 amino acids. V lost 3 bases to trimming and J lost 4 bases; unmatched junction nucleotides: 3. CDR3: CASSWDSLYGYTF. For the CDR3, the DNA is TGTGCCAGCAGCTGGGACAGCCTCTATGGCTACACCTTC.

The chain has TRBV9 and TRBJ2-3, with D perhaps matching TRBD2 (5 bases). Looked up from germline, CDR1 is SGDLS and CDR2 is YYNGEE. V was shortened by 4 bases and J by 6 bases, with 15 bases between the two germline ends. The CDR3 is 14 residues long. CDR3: CASSSDYITDTQYF. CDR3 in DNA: TGTGCCAGCAGCTCCGACTACATAACTGATACGCAGTATTTT.

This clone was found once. CDR3 protein: CASSSPSQEYEQYF. The DNA for the CDR3 is TGCGCCAGCAGCTCGCCTTCACAGGAATACGAGCAGTACTTC. The chain recombines TRBV5-1 with TRBJ2-7; TRBD1 is a possible D gene (5 bases). V gave up 3 bases and J gave up 4 bases, with 14 bases separating them. The CDR3 contains 14 residues. Germline V CDR1 and CDR2: SGHRS, YFSETQ.

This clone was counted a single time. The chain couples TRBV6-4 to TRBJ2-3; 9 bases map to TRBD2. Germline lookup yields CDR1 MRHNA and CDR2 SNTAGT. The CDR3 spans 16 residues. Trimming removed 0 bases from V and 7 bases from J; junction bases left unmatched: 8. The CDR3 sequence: CASSDSGSGSTYTQYF. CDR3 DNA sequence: TGTGCCAGCAGTGACTCTGGTAGCGGGAGTACGTATACGCAGTATTTT.

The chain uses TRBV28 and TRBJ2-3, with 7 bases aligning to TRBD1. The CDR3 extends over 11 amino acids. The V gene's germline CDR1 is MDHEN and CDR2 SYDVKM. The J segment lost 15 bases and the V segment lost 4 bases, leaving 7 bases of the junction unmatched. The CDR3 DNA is TGTGCCAGCAGTTCCTGGACAGGACATTATTTT. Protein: CASSSWTGHYF.

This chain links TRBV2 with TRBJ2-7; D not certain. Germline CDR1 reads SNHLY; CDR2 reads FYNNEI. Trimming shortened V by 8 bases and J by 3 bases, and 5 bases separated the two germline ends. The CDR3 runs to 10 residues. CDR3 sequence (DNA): TGTGCCAGCGTAGGCTACGAGCAGTACTTC. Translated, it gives CASVGYEQYF.

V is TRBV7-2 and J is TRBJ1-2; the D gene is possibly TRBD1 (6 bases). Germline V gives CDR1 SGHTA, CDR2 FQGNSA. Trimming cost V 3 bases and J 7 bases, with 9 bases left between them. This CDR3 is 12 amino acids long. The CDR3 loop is CASSFRGPGYTF. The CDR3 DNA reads TGTGCCAGCAGCTTCCGGGGGCCTGGCTACACCTTC.

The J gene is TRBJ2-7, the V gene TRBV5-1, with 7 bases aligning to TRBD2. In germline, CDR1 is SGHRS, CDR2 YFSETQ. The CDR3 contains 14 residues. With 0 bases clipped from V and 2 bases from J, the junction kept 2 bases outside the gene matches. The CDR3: CASSLDAGAYEQYF. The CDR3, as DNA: TGCGCCAGCAGCTTGGATGCGGGAGCCTACGAGCAGTACTTC. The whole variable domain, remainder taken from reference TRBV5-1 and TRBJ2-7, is KAGVTQTPRYLIKTRGQQVTLSCSPISGHRSVSWYQQTPGQGLQFLFEYFSETQRNKGNFPGRFSGRQFSNSRSEMNVSTLELGDSALYLCASSLDAGAYEQYFGPGTRLTVT.

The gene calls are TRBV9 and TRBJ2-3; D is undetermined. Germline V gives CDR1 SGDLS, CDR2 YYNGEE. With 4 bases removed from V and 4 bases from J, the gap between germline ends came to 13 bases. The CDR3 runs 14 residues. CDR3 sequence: CASSPQDSSDTQYF. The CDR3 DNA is TGTGCCAGCAGCCCGCAGGATAGTTCAGATACGCAGTATTTT.

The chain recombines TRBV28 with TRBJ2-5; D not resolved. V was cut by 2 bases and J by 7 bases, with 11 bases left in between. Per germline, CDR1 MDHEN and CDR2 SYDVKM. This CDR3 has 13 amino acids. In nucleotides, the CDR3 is TGTGCCAGCAGTTTAGGGTGGCTGGGGACCCAGTACTTC. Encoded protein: CASSLGWLGTQYF.

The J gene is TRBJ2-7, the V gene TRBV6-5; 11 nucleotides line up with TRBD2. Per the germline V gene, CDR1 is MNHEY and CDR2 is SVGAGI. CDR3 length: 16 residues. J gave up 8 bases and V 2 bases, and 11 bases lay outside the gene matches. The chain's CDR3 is CASSYPGLAETTQQYF. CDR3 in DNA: TGTGCCAGCAGTTACCCGGGACTAGCGGAGACTACGCAGCAGTACTTC.

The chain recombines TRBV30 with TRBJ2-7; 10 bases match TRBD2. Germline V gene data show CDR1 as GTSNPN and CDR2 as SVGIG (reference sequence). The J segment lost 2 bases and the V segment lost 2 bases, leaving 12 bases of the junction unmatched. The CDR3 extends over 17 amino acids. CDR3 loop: CAWSFRPQAGGPYEQYF. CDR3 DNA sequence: TGTGCCTGGAGTTTCCGCCCCCAAGCGGGAGGGCCCTACGAGCAGTACTTC.

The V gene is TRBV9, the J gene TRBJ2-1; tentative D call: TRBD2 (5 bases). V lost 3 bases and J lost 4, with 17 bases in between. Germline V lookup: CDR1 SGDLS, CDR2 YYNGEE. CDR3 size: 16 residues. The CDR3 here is CASSDSGGGWYNEQFF. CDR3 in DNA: TGTGCCAGCAGCGATAGTGGCGGAGGATGGTACAATGAGCAGTTCTTC.

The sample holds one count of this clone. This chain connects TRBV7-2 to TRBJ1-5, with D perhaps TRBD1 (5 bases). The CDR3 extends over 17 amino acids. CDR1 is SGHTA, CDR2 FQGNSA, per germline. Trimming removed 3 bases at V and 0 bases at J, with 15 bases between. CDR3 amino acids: CASSFSFDSYSNQPQHF. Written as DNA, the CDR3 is TGTGCCAGCAGCTTTAGTTTTGACAGTTATAGCAATCAGCCCCAGCATTTT. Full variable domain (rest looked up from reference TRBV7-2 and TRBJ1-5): GAGVSQSPSNKVTEKGKDVELRCDPISGHTALYWYRQSLGQGLEFLIYFQGNSAPDKSGLPSDRFSAERTGGSVSTLTIQRTQQEDSAVYLCASSFSFDSYSNQPQHFGDGTRLSIL.

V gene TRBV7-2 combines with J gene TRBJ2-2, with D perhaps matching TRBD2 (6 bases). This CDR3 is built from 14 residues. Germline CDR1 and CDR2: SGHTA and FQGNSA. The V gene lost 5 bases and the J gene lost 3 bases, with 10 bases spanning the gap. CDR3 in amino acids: CASSRLVDTGELFF. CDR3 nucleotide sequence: TGTGCCAGCAGCCGACTAGTCGACACCGGGGAGCTGTTTTTT.

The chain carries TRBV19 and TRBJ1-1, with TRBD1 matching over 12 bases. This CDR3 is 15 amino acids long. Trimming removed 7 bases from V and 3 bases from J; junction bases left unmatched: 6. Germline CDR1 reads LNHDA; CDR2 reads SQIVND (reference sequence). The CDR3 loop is CASKRDRGQDTEAFF. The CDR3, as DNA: TGTGCCAGTAAGCGGGACAGGGGGCAGGACACTGAAGCTTTCTTT.

CDR3 region: CASSTGGRDEQYF. The CDR3 nucleotides are TGTGCCAGTAGTACCGGAGGGAGGGACGAGCAGTACTTC. The J gene is TRBJ2-7, the V gene TRBV19; 7 nucleotides line up with TRBD2. The CDR3 loop spans 13 amino acids. The trim removed 4 bases at V and 5 bases at J, leaving 5 bases unmatched. Germline lookup yields CDR1 LNHDA and CDR2 SQIVND (reference sequence). The whole variable domain, filled in from reference TRBV19 and TRBJ2-7, reads DGGITQSPKYLFRKEGQNVTLSCEQNLNHDAMYWYRQDPGQGLRLIYYSQIVNDFQKGDIAEGYSVSREKKESFPLTVTSAQKNPTAFYLCASSTGGRDEQYFGPGTRLTVT.

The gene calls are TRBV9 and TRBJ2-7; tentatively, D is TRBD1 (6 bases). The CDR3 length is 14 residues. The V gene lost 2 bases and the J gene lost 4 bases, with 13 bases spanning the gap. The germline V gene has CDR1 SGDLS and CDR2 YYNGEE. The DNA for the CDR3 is TGTGCCAGCAGCGTCGCTCCAGGGGAATACGAGCAGTACTTC. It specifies CASSVAPGEYEQYF.

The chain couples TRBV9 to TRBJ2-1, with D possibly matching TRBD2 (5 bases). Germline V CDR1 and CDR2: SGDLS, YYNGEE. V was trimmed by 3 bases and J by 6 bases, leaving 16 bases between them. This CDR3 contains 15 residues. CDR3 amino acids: CASSALSRALNEQFF. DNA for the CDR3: TGTGCCAGCAGCGCCCTTTCGCGGGCCCTCAATGAGCAGTTCTTC.